The rows below give T cell receptor beta chains drawn from one sample of a study of blood T cells in healthy people across ages. TCRdb analysed the 5' RACE reads with MiXCR anew, one entry per CDR3 protein. Among around 1,700,000 distinct CDR3 sequences, roughly 27% were seen once, and the ten largest hold 7.7%. The sequenced sample consisted of blood. These receptors came from a woman aged 25-40 years in good health. Both conserved end residues are part of each CDR3. A D gene is named only where the DNA matches it firmly. The listing skips clone size in some rows; elsewhere it reads once, few, many or a size class.

J | size | D | V | CDR3 | DNA
TRBJ2-7 | . | . | TRBV5-5 | CAGSLDGNLDEQYF | TGTGCCGGCAGCTTGGACGGGAACCTAGACGAGCAGTATTTC
TRBJ2-5 | few | . | TRBV2 | CASIRGGGETQYF | TGTGCCAGCATTAGAGGAGGAGGAGAGACCCAGTACTTC
TRBJ1-1 | few | . | TRBV29-1 | CSVGRGSNTEAFF | TGCAGCGTTGGTAGAGGTTCGAACACTGAAGCTTTCTTT
TRBJ2-1 | many | . | TRBV10-3 | CAIRTGQPGNEQFF | TGTGCCATCAGGACGGGCCAACCGGGGAATGAGCAGTTCTTC
TRBJ1-1 | . | . | TRBV12-3/TRBV12-4 | CASSDSWWRPEAFF | TGTGCCAGCAGCGACTCTTGGTGGCGGCCTGAAGCTTTCTTT
TRBJ2-3 | . | TRBD2 | TRBV20-1 | CRASERGVLGNTQYF | TGCCGTGCTAGTGAGCGGGGGGTGCTCGGAAATACGCAGTATTTT
TRBJ2-1 | many | TRBD2 | TRBV9 | CASSPRVAGYNEQFF | TGTGCCAGCAGCCCGCGGGTAGCGGGTTACAATGAGCAGTTCTTC
TRBJ2-1 | many | TRBD1 | TRBV10-1 | CASSLTGGRGHEQFF | TGCGCCAGCAGCCTTACAGGGGGAAGGGGTCATGAGCAGTTCTTC
TRBJ2-5 | few | . | TRBV14 | CASSQEMGAQETQYF | TGTGCCAGCAGCCAAGAAATGGGGGCGCAAGAGACCCAGTACTTC
TRBJ2-7 | few | . | TRBV5-1 | CASSGNYGSYEQYF | TGCGCCAGCAGCGGGAACTACGGGAGCTACGAGCAGTACTTC
TRBJ2-7 | . | . | TRBV12-3/TRBV12-4 | CASSFGQPTYEQYF | TGTGCCAGCAGTTTCGGGCAGCCCACCTACGAGCAGTACTTC
TRBJ2-7 | many | TRBD2 | TRBV20-1 | CSALGTSGRNEQYF | TGCAGTGCTCTGGGGACTAGCGGGAGGAACGAGCAGTACTTC
TRBJ2-7 | few | TRBD2 | TRBV6-2/TRBV6-3 | CASSYSPLAGRNEQYF | TGTGCCAGCAGTTACTCGCCGCTAGCGGGAAGGAACGAGCAGTACTTC
TRBJ2-1 | . | . | TRBV12-3/TRBV12-4 | CASSLSYKYEQFF | TGTGCCAGCAGTTTGTCCTACAAGTACGAGCAGTTCTTC
TRBJ2-3 | . | . | TRBV10-3 | CAISDIDTQYF | TGTGCCATCAGTGACATCGATACGCAGTATTTT
TRBJ2-7 | . | TRBD2 | TRBV5-1 | CASSPESSGTIYYEQYF | TGCGCCAGCAGCCCGGAGTCTAGCGGGACTATTTACTACGAGCAGTACTTC
TRBJ2-7 | few | TRBD2 | TRBV20-1 | CSALNEREGSWYELYF | TGCAGTGCGCTGAACGAGCGGGAGGGCTCGTGGTACGAGCTGTACTTC
TRBJ2-7 | many | TRBD1 | TRBV7-9 | CASSLGGQSLYEQYF | TGTGCCAGCAGCTTAGGGGGACAGAGCCTCTACGAGCAGTACTTC
TRBJ1-1 | . | . | TRBV14 | CASSPRDNRVTEAFF | TGTGCCAGCAGCCCGCGGGACAATCGCGTCACTGAAGCTTTCTTT
TRBJ2-6 | many | . | TRBV4-1 | CASSQDGVGRGANVLTF | TGCGCCAGCAGCCAAGATGGCGTGGGGCGCGGGGCCAACGTCCTGACTTTC
TRBJ1-2 | few | . | TRBV6-1 | CASSSLDSLTYGYTF | TGTGCCAGCAGCTCTCTGGACAGTTTAACCTATGGCTACACCTTC
TRBJ2-5 | few | . | TRBV7-9 | CASSLTLGAKTQYF | TGTGCCAGCAGCCTAACCTTAGGAGCAAAGACCCAGTACTTC
TRBJ1-5 | . | . | TRBV6-4 | CASPGDTQSSPQHF | TGTGCCAGCCCGGGGGACACCCAGAGCTCGCCCCAGCATTTT
TRBJ2-1 | . | TRBD1 | TRBV12-3/TRBV12-4 | CASSLRDRGLVNNEQFF | TGTGCCAGCAGTCTCCGGGACAGGGGGCTGGTGAACAATGAGCAGTTCTTC
TRBJ2-2 | . | . | TRBV5-1 | CASSLTRTANTGELFF | TGCGCCAGCAGCTTGACAAGGACAGCAAACACCGGGGAGCTGTTTTTT
TRBJ2-7 | many | . | TRBV7-2 | CASSPLGYKQYF | TGTGCCAGCAGCCCTCTAGGGTACAAGCAGTACTTC
TRBJ1-4 | few | TRBD1 | TRBV29-1 | CIVEGTGDNEKLFF | TGCATCGTTGAGGGGACAGGGGATAATGAAAAACTGTTTTTT
TRBJ2-1 | few | . | TRBV2 | CASILGQYSYNEQFF | TGTGCCAGCATCCTGGGGCAATACTCCTACAATGAGCAGTTCTTC
TRBJ2-7 | many | . | TRBV6-1 | CASNRRPSEQYF | TGTGCCAGCAACCGCAGACCCTCGGAGCAGTACTTC
TRBJ1-2 | . | . | TRBV6-6 | CASRTVSTNYGYTF | TGTGCCAGCAGAACAGTATCCACTAACTATGGCTACACCTTC
TRBJ1-2 | . | . | TRBV27 | CASSPMGGGGYTF | TGTGCCAGCAGTCCAATGGGGGGCGGTGGCTACACCTTC
TRBJ2-4 | . | . | TRBV6-5 | CASRPILIAKNIQYF | TGTGCCAGCAGACCAATCTTAATAGCCAAAAACATTCAGTACTTC
TRBJ2-4 | . | . | TRBV7-3 | CSSSSVFGGEQYF | TGTTCCAGCAGCTCCGTGTTCGGGGGTGAGCAGTACTTC
TRBJ1-2 | . | . | TRBV28 | CASSTGRNLPYGYTF | TGTGCCAGCAGTACCGGAAGAAACCTCCCTTATGGCTACACCTTC
TRBJ2-1 | many | TRBD1 | TRBV29-1 | CSSSRDRGNEQFF | TGCAGCTCCAGCCGGGACAGGGGCAATGAGCAGTTCTTC
TRBJ2-1 | few | TRBD1 | TRBV4-1 | CASSQASLPRQGWNEQFF | TGCGCCAGCAGCCAAGCCTCCTTACCGAGACAGGGGTGGAATGAGCAGTTCTTC
TRBJ2-6 | few | . | TRBV12-3/TRBV12-4 | CASSNRQFSGANVLTF | TGTGCCAGCAGTAATAGACAGTTCTCTGGGGCCAACGTCCTGACTTTC
TRBJ2-3 | . | . | TRBV29-1 | CSVAGETSTDTQYF | TGCAGCGTTGCCGGGGAGACTAGCACAGATACGCAGTATTTT
TRBJ2-1 | few | TRBD1 | TRBV12-5 | CASGPGQTLNEQFF | TGTGCTAGTGGCCCGGGACAGACTCTTAATGAGCAGTTCTTC
TRBJ2-5 | . | TRBD1 | TRBV7-9 | CASSLADNRGKETQYF | TGTGCCAGCAGCTTAGCGGATAACAGGGGGAAAGAGACCCAGTACTTC
TRBJ2-3 | . | TRBD2 | TRBV12-3/TRBV12-4 | CASSYSGSADAQYF | TGTGCCAGCAGTTATAGCGGGAGTGCAGATGCGCAGTATTTT
TRBJ1-1 | . | TRBD1 | TRBV3-1 | CASSQGGQGAEAFF | TGTGCCAGCAGCCAAGGAGGACAGGGGGCTGAAGCTTTCTTT
TRBJ2-5 | few | . | TRBV18 | CASSRGKRETQYF | TGTGCCAGCTCACGTGGAAAGAGGGAGACCCAGTACTTC
TRBJ2-1 | few | . | TRBV10-3 | CAIKAAPGNEQFF | TGTGCCATCAAAGCAGCGCCTGGTAATGAGCAGTTCTTC
TRBJ1-4 | . | . | TRBV12-3/TRBV12-4 | CASSLPGEKLFF | TGTGCCAGCAGTTTGCCCGGTGAAAAACTGTTTTTT
TRBJ2-5 | many | . | TRBV12-3/TRBV12-4 | CASSLLDQETQYF | TGTGCCAGCAGTCTCCTGGACCAAGAGACCCAGTACTTC
TRBJ1-2 | many | TRBD1 | TRBV4-1 | CASSQMDRGLVNYGYTF | TGCGCCAGCAGCCAGATGGACAGGGGGCTGGTGAACTATGGCTACACCTTC
TRBJ1-5 | . | . | TRBV20-1 | CSASTLVNQPQHF | TGCAGTGCTAGTACTCTAGTCAATCAGCCCCAGCATTTT
TRBJ2-7 | many | . | TRBV12-3/TRBV12-4 | CASSSFHVLTDYEQYF | TGTGCCAGCAGTTCCTTTCACGTCCTGACTGACTACGAGCAGTACTTC
TRBJ2-1 | few | . | TRBV5-1 | CASSREDNEQFF | TGCGCCAGCAGCCGTGAGGATAATGAGCAGTTCTTC
TRBJ1-1 | few | . | TRBV2 | CAGPRGTEAFF | TGTGCCGGCCCTAGGGGGACTGAAGCTTTCTTT
TRBJ2-1 | few | TRBD2 | TRBV20-1 | CGASNPGTSGGDEQFF | TGCGGTGCTAGTAACCCCGGGACTAGCGGGGGTGATGAGCAGTTCTTC
TRBJ1-5 | . | . | TRBV9 | CASSVAAAYSNQPQHF | TGTGCCAGCAGCGTAGCGGCAGCATATAGCAATCAGCCCCAGCATTTT